Below are 17 T cell receptor beta chains sequenced from a single sample in a study of cytomegalovirus exposure and HLA in healthy donors. The PCR used 60 Vbeta and 13 Jbeta primers. Profiling relied on immunoSEQ multiplex PCR, and the TCRdb table lists in-frame clones only, not all of them. The table lists 100,000 to 150,000 clones, around 68% of them singletons. The sequenced sample consisted of PBMCs. The receptors derive from a man aged 40-49 years in good health and CMV-seropositive.

The chain couples TRBV7-8 to TRBJ1-5, with TRBD1 identical over 7 bases. V lost 5 bases and J lost 7; bases outside the gene matches: 17. CDR3 length: 17 amino acids. Germline V lookup: CDR1 SGHVS, CDR2 FQNEAQ. CDR3 sequence: CASSPQNIRQGSQPQHF. The CDR3 DNA sequence: TGTGCCAGCAGCCCGCAAAATATCCGACAGGGAAGCCAGCCCCAGCATTTT.

The chain combines TRBV6-5 with TRBJ1-1; D is possibly TRBD1 (5 bases). The CDR3 sequence is 14 residues long. Between the trimmed V and J ends, which lost 8 bases and 7 bases, there was a span of 20 bases. Germline values: CDR1 MNHEY, CDR2 SVGAGI. Written as DNA, the CDR3 is TGTGCCAGCTGGAGTCCCAGATGGGGCAGTGAAGCTTTCTTT. It is translated as CASWSPRWGSEAFF.

Only a few counts were recorded for this clone. The DNA for the CDR3 is TGTGCCAGCAGGCCGACAGGTGTCTCCTACAATGAGCAGTTCTTC. Its protein product is CASRPTGVSYNEQFF. This chain connects TRBV6-6 to TRBJ2-1; the D gene is possibly TRBD1 (6 bases). Trimming stripped 6 bases from V and 0 bases from J, with 12 bases between. CDR3 length: 15 residues. Germline V gene sequence: CDR1 MNHNY, CDR2 SVGAGI (reference sequence).

The chain joins TRBV4-3 to TRBJ2-4, with D tentatively TRBD1 (6 bases). Germline V gene sequence: CDR1 LGHNA, CDR2 YSLEER. V was clipped by 1 base and J by 0 bases, with 10 bases between them. This CDR3 spans 16 amino acids. CDR3 in DNA: TGCGCCAGCAGCCAAGGGGCAGGGGTAGCCAAAAACATTCAGTACTTC. Protein product: CASSQGAGVAKNIQYF.

The rearrangement joins TRBV27 to TRBJ2-7, with a weak D call TRBD1 (6 bases). The CDR3 runs to 13 residues. The germline V and J ends were trimmed by 1 base and 5 bases, with 9 bases remaining between them. Germline loops: CDR1 MNHEY, CDR2 SMNVEV (reference sequence). CDR3 amino acids: CASSLFQGNEQYF. DNA for the CDR3: TGTGCCAGCAGTTTATTCCAGGGGAACGAGCAGTACTTC.

The V call is TRBV11-3, the J call TRBJ2-2; 11 nucleotides match TRBD2. Germline V gene lookup returns CDR1 SGHNT and CDR2 YENEEA. The CDR3 length is 16 residues. Losses at the gene ends were 5 bases for V and 1 base for J; bases not matched to a gene: 3. The CDR3 sequence is CASSPGLAGNTGELFF. In DNA, the CDR3 is TGTGCCAGCAGCCCTGGACTAGCGGGGAACACCGGGGAGCTGTTTTTT.

This chain links TRBV7-3 with TRBJ2-6, with D perhaps TRBD1 (6 bases). V lost 8 bases and J lost 2, with 19 bases in between. CDR3 length: 17 amino acids. The germline V gene has CDR1 SGHTA and CDR2 FQGTGA. CDR3 protein: CASATSRGWAGANVLTF. DNA for the CDR3: TGTGCCAGCGCTACTTCCAGGGGATGGGCTGGGGCCAACGTCCTGACTTTC.

There are a few counts of this clone. The gene calls are TRBV27 and TRBJ2-3; perhaps TRBD2 as D (6 bases). Per germline, CDR1 MNHEY and CDR2 SMNVEV (reference sequence). V was shortened by 4 bases and J by 4 bases, with 15 bases between the two germline ends. This CDR3 has 15 amino acids. The DNA of the CDR3 is TGTGCCAGCAGTTCCCTTTCGGGAGATCCAGATACGCAGTATTTT. Translation: CASSSLSGDPDTQYF.

This clone was detected only a few times. The V call is TRBV18, the J call TRBJ2-7, with D tentatively TRBD1 (7 bases). Trimming pared 1 base from V and 1 base from J, leaving 11 bases between. Looked up from germline, CDR1 is KGHSH and CDR2 is LQKENI. The CDR3 covers 15 residues. The CDR3 region has the DNA TGTGCCAGCTCACCACTACCAGGGGGGTCCTACGAGCAGTACTTC. Protein product: CASSPLPGGSYEQYF.

The chain couples TRBV5-1 to TRBJ1-1, with D uncertain. The CDR3 has 14 amino acids. Germline V CDR1 and CDR2: SGHRS, YFSETQ. Trimming pared 4 bases from V and 1 base from J, leaving 11 bases between. CDR3 loop: CASSPREGNTEAFF. DNA for the CDR3: TGCGCCAGCAGCCCCCGGGAGGGGAACACTGAAGCTTTCTTT. The variable domain in full, completed from reference TRBV5-1 and TRBJ1-1, reads KAGVTQTPRYLIKTRGQQVTLSCSPISGHRSVSWYQQTPGQGLQFLFEYFSETQRNKGNFPGRFSGRQFSNSRSEMNVSTLELGDSALYLCASSPREGNTEAFFGQGTRLTVV.

This chain uses TRBV7-2 with TRBJ2-5; perhaps TRBD2 as D (6 bases). V was shortened by 5 bases and J by 7 bases, with 14 bases between the two germline ends. The CDR3 spans 13 residues. Germline CDR1 is SGHTA and CDR2 is FQGNSA. The CDR3 region is CASSPAGSRTQYF. CDR3 DNA sequence: TGTGCCAGCAGCCCCGCCGGGAGTAGGACCCAGTACTTC.

The chain uses TRBV27 and TRBJ2-7; 9 positions agree with TRBD1. The CDR3 is made up of 16 amino acids. The germline CDR1 and CDR2 sequences are MNHEY and SMNVEV (reference sequence). J lost 5 bases, V lost 6 bases, and 14 bases had no gene match. Written as DNA, the CDR3 is TGTGCCAGCAGAACCCCTTCACCGGGACAGGGTGACGAGCAGTACTTC. Protein product: CASRTPSPGQGDEQYF.

This clone was recorded once. V and J are TRBV29-1 and TRBJ2-5; D perhaps matches TRBD2 (6 bases). Germline values: CDR1 SQVTM, CDR2 ANQGSEA. The germline V and J ends were trimmed by 3 bases and 5 bases, with 16 bases remaining between them. The CDR3 sequence is 14 residues long. The CDR3, as DNA: TGCAGCGTTGATGGGTGGGAGGCCCGGGAGACCCAGTACTTC. Its protein product is CSVDGWEARETQYF. Complete variable domain (other parts from reference TRBV29-1 and TRBJ2-5): SAVISQKPSRDICQRGTSLTIQCQVDSQVTMMFWYRQQPGQSLTLIATANQGSEATYESGFVIDKFPISRPNLTFSTLTVSNMSPEDSSIYLCSVDGWEARETQYFGPGTRLLVL.

The rearrangement links TRBV29-1 to TRBJ1-2; D is ambiguous. Trimming pared 5 bases from V and 4 bases from J, leaving 20 bases between. This CDR3 is built from 15 residues. The V gene's germline CDR1 is SQVTM and CDR2 ANQGSEA. The CDR3, as DNA: TGCAGCGTTCCCAGTCGGTCGGAGACGGTCTATGGCTACACCTTC. Translated: CSVPSRSETVYGYTF.

V usage is TRBV15 and J usage is TRBJ1-5, with 7 bases matching TRBD1. Germline V lookup: CDR1 LNHNV, CDR2 YYDKDF (reference sequence). V lost 5 bases, J lost 11 bases, and 15 bases stayed unmatched. This CDR3 region has 15 residues. In DNA, the CDR3 is TGTGCCACCAGCCTGTCCCGACAGGGAACGGGTTCCCAGCATTTT. Translation: CATSLSRQGTGSQHF.

The chain has TRBV28 and TRBJ1-5, with D perhaps matching TRBD1 (5 bases). Trimming stripped 6 bases from V and 6 bases from J, with 15 bases between. This CDR3 has 14 amino acids. CDR1 and CDR2 from the germline V gene are MDHEN and SYDVKM. CDR3 nucleotide sequence: TGTGCCAGCAGCCGCGGGACCGCCCCTCAGCCCCAGCATTTT. This codes for CASSRGTAPQPQHF.

Only a few counts were recorded for this clone. The chain employs TRBV19 and TRBJ1-5; D possibly corresponds to TRBD1 (5 bases). The V end was cut by 6 bases, the J end by 3 bases, with 18 bases between. In germline, CDR1 is LNHDA, CDR2 SQIVND (reference sequence). CDR3 size: 16 residues. The CDR3 DNA reads as TGTGCCAGTAGGATTGGGGGGTGGGGGGACAATCAGCCCCAGCATTTT. Translating gives CASRIGGWGDNQPQHF. The variable domain in full, with the rest retrieved from reference TRBV19 and TRBJ1-5, is DGGITQSPKYLFRKEGQNVTLSCEQNLNHDAMYWYRQDPGQGLRLIYYSQIVNDFQKGDIAEGYSVSREKKESFPLTVTSAQKNPTAFYLCASRIGGWGDNQPQHFGDGTRLSIL.